Listed below are T cell receptor beta chains from one sample, sequenced in a study of blood T cell repertoires in COVID-19. This table comes from immunoSEQ multiplex PCR, and its TCRdb copy is limited to in-frame clones, with some not included. Of 35,000 to 45,000 clones listed, 70% to 80% are singletons. Sequenced input: peripheral blood. The receptors were sampled from a man between 65 and 79 years old with acute or convalescent COVID-19. Both conserved end residues are part of each CDR3. D genes are given only for firm matches. Not all rows give a size; the values are once, few, many and, for expanded clones, a class.

d_call	clone_size	cdr3_length	v_call	j_call	cdr3_aa	cdr3_nt
TRBD2	.	15	TRBV7-2	TRBJ2-1	CASSSMGGDYNEQFF	TGTGCCAGCAGCTCGATGGGGGGGGACTACAATGAGCAGTTCTTC
.	.	12	TRBV10-3	TRBJ1-5	CAISDSLEPQHF	TGTGCCATCAGCGACAGTCTTGAGCCCCAGCATTTT
TRBD1	.	15	TRBV13	TRBJ1-5	CASSLGTGRNQPQHF	TGTGCCAGCAGCCTCGGGACAGGGAGAAATCAGCCCCAGCATTTT
TRBD1	.	13	TRBV28	TRBJ1-2	CASVPRGDYGYTF	TGTGCCAGTGTCCCCAGGGGGGACTATGGCTACACCTTC
.	once	16	TRBV6-6	TRBJ1-1	CASSYNSQALNTEAFF	TGTGCCAGCAGTTACAATTCCCAGGCGCTGAACACTGAAGCTTTCTTT
.	.	14	TRBV6-5	TRBJ2-2	CASSPGRGLGELFF	TGTGCCAGCAGCCCCGGGAGGGGGCTAGGGGAGCTGTTTTTT
TRBD1	.	14	TRBV7-8	TRBJ1-6	CASSLDRGWSPLHF	TGTGCCAGCAGCTTGGACAGGGGATGGTCACCCCTCCACTTT
.	.	15	TRBV5-4	TRBJ1-2	CASSSVGGLNYGYTF	TGTGCCAGCAGCTCCGTCGGGGGATTAAACTATGGCTACACCTTC
.	.	15	TRBV6-2/TRBV6-3	TRBJ2-6	CASSKQGLRANVLTF	TGTGCCAGCAGCAAACAGGGACTAAGGGCCAACGTCCTGACTTTC
TRBD1	.	15	TRBV5-4	TRBJ1-2	CASSRESRTGSGYTF	TGTGCCAGCAGCCGAGAATCAAGGACAGGGTCGGGCTACACCTTC
.	.	15	TRBV2	TRBJ2-1	CASSVERALYNEQFF	TGTGCCAGCAGTGTGGAGCGGGCGCTCTACAATGAGCAGTTCTTC
.	few	12	TRBV14	TRBJ1-1	CASSQDFTEAFF	TGTGCCAGCAGCCAAGACTTCACTGAAGCTTTCTTT
TRBD1	.	17	TRBV5-4	TRBJ1-2	CASSLGQGARAVYGYTF	TGTGCCAGCAGCTTGGGGCAGGGGGCGAGGGCTGTATATGGCTACACCTTC
.	once	15	TRBV7-9	TRBJ1-2	CASSSPWIQNYGYTF	TGTGCCAGCAGCTCCCCGTGGATACAGAACTATGGCTACACCTTC
TRBD1	.	14	TRBV28	TRBJ1-3	CASRFQGEGNTIYF	TGTGCCAGCAGATTTCAGGGGGAAGGAAACACCATATATTTT
.	.	15	TRBV6-5	TRBJ1-5	CASSYRRGGNQPQHF	TGTGCCAGCAGTTACCGCAGAGGAGGTAATCAGCCCCAGCATTTT
.	.	12	TRBV12-3/TRBV12-4	TRBJ2-3	CAGRPVSDTQYF	TGTGCCGGCAGGCCAGTTTCAGATACGCAGTATTTT
.	.	14	TRBV25-1	TRBJ2-5	CASSESSSQETQYF	TGTGCCAGCAGTGAAAGTTCCAGTCAAGAGACCCAGTACTTC
.	.	15	TRBV4-2	TRBJ1-6	CASRPGIGDNSPLHF	TGTGCCAGCAGGCCAGGGATAGGGGATAATTCACCCCTCCACTTT
TRBD1	.	15	TRBV18	TRBJ1-2	CASSRSGTGNYGYTF	TGTGCCAGCTCACGTTCCGGGACAGGGAACTATGGCTACACCTTC
.	.	15	TRBV9	TRBJ2-1	CASSVEQAPYNEQFF	TGTGCCAGCAGCGTAGAGCAGGCCCCGTACAATGAGCAGTTCTTC
TRBD1	.	16	TRBV19	TRBJ1-1	CASSIYRGQGSTEAFF	TGTGCCAGTAGTATTTATCGGGGACAGGGTTCCACTGAAGCTTTCTTT
.	.	15	TRBV7-9	TRBJ1-6	CASSSRNFGSSPLHF	TGTGCCAGCAGCTCCCGGAATTTCGGGAGTTCACCCCTCCACTTT
.	.	16	TRBV30	TRBJ1-6	CAWSRLRTENNSPLHF	TGTGCCTGGAGTCGCCTCCGGACAGAGAATAATTCACCCCTCCACTTT
TRBD1	.	14	TRBV7-9	TRBJ1-6	CASSLRDSNSPLHF	TGTGCCAGCAGCTTACGGGACAGTAATTCACCCCTCCACTTT
TRBD1	.	14	TRBV3-1/TRBV3-2	TRBJ2-7	CASSRPGTGAEQYF	TGTGCCAGCAGCCGACCCGGGACAGGGGCAGAGCAGTACTTC
TRBD1	.	14	TRBV19	TRBJ2-1	CASRHRDSFNEQFF	TGTGCCAGTAGACACCGGGACAGTTTCAATGAGCAGTTCTTC
TRBD1	few	16	TRBV7-8	TRBJ1-5	CASSRDRVGSNQPQHF	TGTGCCAGCAGCCGAGACAGGGTGGGAAGCAATCAGCCCCAGCATTTT
TRBD1	.	19	TRBV28	TRBJ2-6	CASSPRQGFALSGANVLTF	TGTGCCAGCAGTCCCCGACAGGGCTTCGCCCTCTCTGGGGCCAACGTCCTGACTTTC
.	few	13	TRBV5-6	TRBJ1-2	CASSLARGPGYTF	TGTGCCAGCAGCTTGGCTAGGGGCCCGGGCTACACCTTC
TRBD1	.	13	TRBV19	TRBJ1-2	CASSKGQAYGYTF	TGTGCCAGTAGTAAGGGACAGGCCTATGGCTACACCTTC
.	.	14	TRBV3-1/TRBV3-2	TRBJ1-1	CASSQDVGVTEAFF	TGTGCCAGCAGCCAAGATGTAGGGGTGACTGAAGCTTTCTTT
TRBD1	.	15	TRBV5-1	TRBJ1-2	CASSLYPGGNDGYTF	TGCGCCAGCAGCTTATACCCAGGGGGTAACGATGGCTACACCTTC
.	.	13	TRBV30	TRBJ1-2	CAWSTAGLRGYTF	TGTGCCTGGAGTACCGCAGGGTTGCGTGGCTACACCTTC